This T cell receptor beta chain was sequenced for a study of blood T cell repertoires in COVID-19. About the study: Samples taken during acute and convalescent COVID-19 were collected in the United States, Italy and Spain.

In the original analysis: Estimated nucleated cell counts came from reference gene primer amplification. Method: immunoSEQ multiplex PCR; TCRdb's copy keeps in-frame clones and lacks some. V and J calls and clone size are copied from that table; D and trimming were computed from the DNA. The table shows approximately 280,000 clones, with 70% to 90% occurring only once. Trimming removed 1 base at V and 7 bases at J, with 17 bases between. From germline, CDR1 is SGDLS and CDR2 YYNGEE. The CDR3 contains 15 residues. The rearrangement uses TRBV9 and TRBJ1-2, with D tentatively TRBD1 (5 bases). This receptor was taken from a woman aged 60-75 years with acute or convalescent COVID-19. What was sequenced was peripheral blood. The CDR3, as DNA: TGTGCCAGCAGCGTATCCCCAGAAGGGGTTGCTGGCTACACCTTC. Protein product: CASSVSPEGVAGYTF.